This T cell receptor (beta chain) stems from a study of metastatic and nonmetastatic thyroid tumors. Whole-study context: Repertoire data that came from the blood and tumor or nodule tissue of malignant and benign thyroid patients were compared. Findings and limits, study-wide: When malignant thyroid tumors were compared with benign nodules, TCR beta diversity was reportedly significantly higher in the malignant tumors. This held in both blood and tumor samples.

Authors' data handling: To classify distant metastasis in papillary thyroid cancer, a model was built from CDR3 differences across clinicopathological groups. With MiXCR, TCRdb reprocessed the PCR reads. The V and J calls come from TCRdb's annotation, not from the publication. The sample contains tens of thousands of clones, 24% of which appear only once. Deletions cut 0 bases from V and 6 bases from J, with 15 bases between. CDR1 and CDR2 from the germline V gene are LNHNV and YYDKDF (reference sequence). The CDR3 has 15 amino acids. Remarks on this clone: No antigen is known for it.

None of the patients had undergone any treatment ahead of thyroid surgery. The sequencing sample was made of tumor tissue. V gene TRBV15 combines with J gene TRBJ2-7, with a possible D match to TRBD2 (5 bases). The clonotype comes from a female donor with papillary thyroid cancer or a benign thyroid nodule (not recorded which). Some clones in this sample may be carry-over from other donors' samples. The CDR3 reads CATSRDPAVRGEQYF. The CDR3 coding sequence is TGTGCCACCAGCAGAGATCCGGCAGTACGGGGCGAGCAGTACTTC.